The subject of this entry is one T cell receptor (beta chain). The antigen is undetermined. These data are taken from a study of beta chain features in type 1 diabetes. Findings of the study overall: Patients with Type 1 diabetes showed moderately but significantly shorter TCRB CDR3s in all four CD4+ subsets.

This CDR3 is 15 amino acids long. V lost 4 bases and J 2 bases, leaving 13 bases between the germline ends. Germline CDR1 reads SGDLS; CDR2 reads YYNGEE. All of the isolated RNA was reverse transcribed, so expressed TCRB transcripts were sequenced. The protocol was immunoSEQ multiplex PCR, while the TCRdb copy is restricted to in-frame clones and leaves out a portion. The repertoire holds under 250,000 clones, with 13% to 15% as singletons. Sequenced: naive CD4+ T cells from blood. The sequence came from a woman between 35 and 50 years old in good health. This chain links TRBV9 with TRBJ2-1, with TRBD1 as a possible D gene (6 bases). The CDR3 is CASSREGQTYNEQFF. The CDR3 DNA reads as TGTGCCAGCAGCCGCGAGGGACAAACCTACAATGAGCAGTTCTTC. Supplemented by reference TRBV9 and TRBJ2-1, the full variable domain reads DSGVTQTPKHLITATGQRVTLRCSPRSGDLSVYWYQQSLDQGLQFLIQYYNGEERAKGNILERFSAQQFPDLHSELNLSSLELGDSALYFCASSREGQTYNEQFFGPGTRLTVL.